Listed below are T cell receptor beta chains from one sample, sequenced in a study of blood T cell repertoires in COVID-19. Using immunoSEQ multiplex PCR, the repertoire was profiled, and TCRdb retains in-frame clones only, with some absent. This table has about 260,000 clones, 90% appearing once. Sequenced sample: peripheral blood. The source of these receptors is a woman in her thirties or forties with acute or convalescent COVID-19. CDR3s leave out the opening cysteine and the closing phenylalanine or tryptophan. D genes are given only for firm matches. A row's size may be missing; if present it is once, few, many or a size class.

abundance,len,d_gene,v_gene,CDR3aa
.,11,.,TRBV11-2,ASSPGHLGEAF
.,12,TRBD1,TRBV30,AWSWTGTMTEAF
.,16,TRBD2,TRBV18,ASSPPASGGGYTDTQY
once,15,TRBD2,TRBV5-6,ASSLLAGGSSYNEQF
.,11,TRBD1,TRBV5-4,ASSQQGSYGYT
.,16,TRBD1,TRBV9,ASSVGRTGGRTTNTQY
once,11,.,TRBV4-1,ASSQHNTGELF
.,11,.,TRBV9,ASSIYSSGELF
.,12,TRBD1,TRBV5-1,ASSLGTGVNEQF
.,14,TRBD1,TRBV7-9,ASSPPEGQGHSPLH
.,11,.,TRBV27,ASSFQGTYGYT
.,11,TRBD1,TRBV2,ATRRTGEVEAF
.,13,TRBD1,TRBV7-2,ASSQDRGTTDTQY
.,13,TRBD1,TRBV10-3,AISQSGGAGEKLF
.,14,.,TRBV4-1,ASSQEYSPGFYGYT
.,12,.,TRBV2,ASTGTRHTGELF
.,13,.,TRBV18,ASSPSIGGINEQF
.,11,.,TRBV2,ASRAGPNTEAF
.,12,.,TRBV6-2/TRBV6-3,ASSPGSSYNEQF
.,13,.,TRBV3-1/TRBV3-2,ASSQGWSRGETQY
.,11,TRBD1,TRBV12-3/TRBV12-4,ASSNRGQETQY
many,13,TRBD2,TRBV2,ASTRLAGVTDTQY
.,14,TRBD1,TRBV18,ASSSLSGTGNQPQH